The 24 T cell receptor beta chains reported below all come from one sample, sequenced in a study of blood T cell repertoires in COVID-19. The protocol was immunoSEQ multiplex PCR, while the TCRdb copy is restricted to in-frame clones and leaves out a portion. This sample has about 64,000 clones, with approximately 91% found just once. Material for sequencing was peripheral blood. These TCRs come from a human donor in a cohort sampled during active COVID-19.

The chain carries TRBV28 and TRBJ2-5; 9 bases are shared with TRBD2. The CDR3 has 15 amino acids. Trimming removed 7 bases from V and 3 bases from J; junction bases left unmatched: 9. Germline CDR1 MDHEN, CDR2 SYDVKM. The CDR3: CASTSAGGGEETQYF. The CDR3 region has the DNA TGTGCCAGCACCTCAGCGGGAGGAGGCGAAGAGACCCAGTACTTC. Full variable domain (remainder filled in from reference TRBV28 and TRBJ2-5): DVKVTQSSRYLVKRTGEKVFLECVQDMDHENMFWYRQDPGLGLRLIYFSYDVKMKEKGDIPEGYSVSREKKERFSLILESASTNQTSMYLCASTSAGGGEETQYFGPGTRLLVL.

This clone was counted a few times. The chain is built from TRBV4-2 and TRBJ2-7; 8 bases agree with TRBD1. The J segment lost 2 bases and the V segment lost 2 bases, leaving 5 bases of the junction unmatched. CDR1 is LGHNA, CDR2 YNFKEQ, per germline. This CDR3 is 15 amino acids long. CDR3 in DNA: TGTGCCAGCAGCCAACAAAGGACAGGGACCTACGAGCAGTACTTC. It translates to CASSQQRTGTYEQYF.

The chain couples TRBV20-1 to TRBJ2-7; D call uncertain. CDR3 length equals 11 residues. Trimming shortened V by 4 bases and J by 3 bases, and 7 bases separated the two germline ends. CDR1 DFQATT and CDR2 SNEGSKA come from the germline V gene (reference sequence). CDR3 loop: CSATDNYEQYF. CDR3 in DNA: TGCAGTGCTACCGACAACTACGAGCAGTACTTC.

This clone appeared once. The chain uses TRBV24-1 and TRBJ2-1; 8 bases are shared with TRBD2. The CDR3 totals 13 residues. The germline CDR1 and CDR2 sequences are KGHDR and SFDVKD. The junction had 4 bases not matched to a gene; V was cut back by 4 bases and J by 9 bases. The CDR3 here is CATSEAGGGEQFF. DNA for the CDR3: TGTGCCACCAGTGAGGCGGGAGGAGGTGAGCAGTTCTTC.

The V gene is TRBV6-5, the J gene TRBJ2-7; 7 bases line up with TRBD1. This CDR3 comprises 15 residues. Germline lookup yields CDR1 MNHEY and CDR2 SVGAGI. Trimming took 2 bases from V and 4 from J; bases not matched to a gene: 8. In DNA form, the CDR3 reads TGTGCCAGCAGTTACGGCGCAGGGGGAAGTTACGAGCAGTACTTC. Its translation is CASSYGAGGSYEQYF.

J is TRBJ2-7 and V is TRBV19, with 7 nucleotides matching TRBD1. Germline V gene data show CDR1 as LNHDA and CDR2 as SQIVND (reference sequence). V shed 4 bases and J 3 bases; nucleotides not matched to a gene: 0. This CDR3 has 12 residues. CDR3 nucleotide sequence: TGTGCCAGTAGTAACAGGGGCTACGAGCAGTACTTC. This translates into CASSNRGYEQYF.

The CDR3 loop is CASSPPGGSGNTIYF. The CDR3 DNA reads TGTGCCAGCAGCCCCCCCGGCGGCTCTGGAAACACCATATATTTT. The chain employs TRBV5-6 and TRBJ1-3, with D hard to call. V lost 4 bases, J lost 0 bases, and 11 bases lay in between. The length of the CDR3 is 15 residues. Germline CDR1 reads SGHDT; CDR2 reads YYEEEE.

This sequence joins TRBV20-1 and TRBJ2-5; D unresolved. Trimming stripped 3 bases from V and 4 bases from J, with 12 bases between. Per the germline V gene, CDR1 is DFQATT and CDR2 is SNEGSKA (reference sequence). CDR3 length: 13 residues. The CDR3 DNA reads TGCAGTGCTAGTCCCCAGGTGGGAGAGACCCAGTACTTC. It translates to CSASPQVGETQYF.

The gene calls are TRBV29-1 and TRBJ1-1; D possibly corresponds to TRBD1 (5 bases). The germline V and J ends were trimmed by 7 bases and 8 bases, with 26 bases remaining between them. The CDR3 consists of 15 residues. The germline V gene encodes CDR1 SQVTM and CDR2 ANQGSEA. The CDR3, as DNA: TGCAGCGCCAAAGACGGGGGATTGGCTAAGAGAGAAGCTTTCTTT. Protein product: CSAKDGGLAKREAFF.

The chain is built from TRBV5-1 and TRBJ1-2, with D hard to call. The CDR3 has 18 amino acids. Germline V gene lookup returns CDR1 SGHRS and CDR2 YFSETQ. Trimming took off 3 bases at V and 6 bases at J, with 27 bases between the two ends. CDR3 protein: CASSYRENDGVDPHGYTF. The CDR3 DNA sequence: TGCGCCAGCAGCTACCGTGAAAATGACGGGGTAGATCCTCATGGCTACACCTTC.

The chain employs TRBV27 and TRBJ2-1; 7 nucleotides line up with TRBD1. J was trimmed by 7 bases and V by 2 bases; bases with no gene match: 5. The CDR3 has 14 amino acids. Germline V gives CDR1 MNHEY, CDR2 SMNVEV (reference sequence). This chain's CDR3 is CASSLDRVRNEQFF. The CDR3 bases are TGTGCCAGCAGTTTAGACAGGGTCCGGAATGAGCAGTTCTTC.

V usage is TRBV10-2 and J usage is TRBJ2-5; D may be TRBD1 (6 bases). Germline values: CDR1 WSHSY, CDR2 SAAADI. Trimming cost V 4 bases and J 2 bases, with 14 bases left between them. This CDR3 is built from 15 residues. The CDR3 loop is CASSASDRQQETQYF. The CDR3 DNA reads TGCGCCAGCAGTGCCTCGGACAGACAACAAGAGACCCAGTACTTC.

This sequence joins TRBV11-2 and TRBJ2-7; 7 bases fit TRBD1. CDR1 and CDR2 from the germline V gene are SGHAT and FQNNGV. Trimming cost V 3 bases and J 7 bases; bases outside gene matches: 18. The CDR3 is 17 residues long. The CDR3 loop is CASSFPGGQYMVGEQYF. The CDR3 nucleotides are TGTGCCAGCAGCTTCCCTGGGGGACAGTACATGGTTGGGGAGCAGTACTTC.

The genes are TRBV5-6 and TRBJ1-3, with a weak D call TRBD1 (6 bases). The CDR3 is made up of 16 amino acids. Per the germline V gene, CDR1 is SGHDT and CDR2 is YYEEEE. Between the trimmed V and J ends, which lost 5 bases and 0 bases, there was a span of 15 bases. In DNA, the CDR3 is TGTGCCAGCAGGTTCAGGGGAAGCAGCTCTGGAAACACCATATATTTT. It specifies CASRFRGSSSGNTIYF.

The J gene is TRBJ2-1, the V gene TRBV7-3; TRBD1 aligns across 12 bases. The CDR3 is 14 amino acids. V lost 4 bases to trimming and J lost 7 bases; unmatched junction nucleotides: 2. Germline CDR1 reads SGHTA; CDR2 reads FQGTGA. The CDR3 coding sequence is TGTGCCAGCAGCTCGGGACAGGGGGCAAATGAGCAGTTCTTC. It encodes CASSSGQGANEQFF. Based on the CDR3 plus reference TRBV7-3 and TRBJ2-1, the full variable domain is GAGVSQTPSNKVTEKGKYVELRCDPISGHTALYWYRQSLGQGPEFLIYFQGTGAADDSGLPNDRFFAVRPEGSVSTLKIQRTERGDSAVYLCASSSGQGANEQFFGPGTRLTVL.

The chain links TRBV7-8 to TRBJ1-5; 7 nucleotides line up with TRBD1. The CDR3 has 18 amino acids. V shed 5 bases and J 3 bases; nucleotides not matched to a gene: 16. The germline CDR1 and CDR2 sequences are SGHVS and FQNEAQ. CDR3 sequence: CASSPLTTGSGANQPQHF. The CDR3 nucleotides read TGTGCCAGCAGCCCCCTGACGACAGGGTCGGGGGCCAATCAGCCCCAGCATTTT.

The chain carries TRBV7-2 and TRBJ2-5; 10 bases are shared with TRBD1. CDR3 size: 16 residues. CDR1 is SGHTA and CDR2 is FQGNSA in the germline V gene. J gave up 4 bases and V 6 bases, and 11 bases lay outside the gene matches. The CDR3 bases are TGTGCCAGCAGACTCGGGACAGGGGCATTGCTAGAGACCCAGTACTTC. Amino acids: CASRLGTGALLETQYF.

To note about this clone: The conserved phenylalanine or tryptophan normally closing the CDR3 is absent here, so this likely arose from a read error. Because the CDR3's place on the DNA is in doubt, the DNA is left out and the CDR3 is given as listed by TCRdb. V is TRBV5-1 and J is TRBJ2-7; the DNA was not compared with TRBD1, the D call given in the table. CDR1 is SGHRS, CDR2 YFSETQ, per germline. Counting both end residues, the CDR3 totals 11 amino acids. The CDR3 here is CASSLGGQGRL.

The chain combines TRBV7-8 with TRBJ1-2, with 7 nucleotides matching TRBD1. Germline CDR1 and CDR2: SGHVS and FQNEAQ. This CDR3 is built from 13 residues. V shed 5 bases and J 6 bases; nucleotides not matched to a gene: 6. CDR3 bases: TGTGCCAGCAGCGACAGGGTGATCGATGGCTACACCTTC. It codes for CASSDRVIDGYTF.

The chain recombines TRBV19 with TRBJ1-2; no clear D gene. V lost 4 bases to trimming and J lost 7 bases, with 10 bases between them. CDR3 length: 12 residues. Germline assignment: CDR1 LNHDA and CDR2 SQIVND (reference sequence). The CDR3 nucleotides read TGTGCCAGTAGTAACACAGTTCCTGGCTACACCTTC. This gives the protein CASSNTVPGYTF.

The CDR3 is CASSPRGPSGANVLTF. CDR3 nucleotide sequence: TGTGCCAGTAGCCCCAGAGGGCCCTCTGGGGCCAACGTCCTGACTTTC. The J gene is TRBJ2-6, the V gene TRBV19; D might be TRBD2 (5 bases). The V end lost 6 bases, the J end lost 0 bases, and 12 bases lay between the germline ends. Germline values: CDR1 LNHDA, CDR2 SQIVND (reference sequence). This CDR3 is 16 amino acids long.

This clone was seen more than once but under ten times. The chain uses TRBV4-3 and TRBJ2-7; maybe TRBD1 (5 bases). The CDR3 spans 13 residues. The germline gives CDR1 LGHNA, CDR2 YSLEER. The V end was cut by 2 bases, the J end by 2 bases, with 7 bases between. CDR3 sequence reads: CASSQTTAYEQYF. As DNA, the CDR3 is TGCGCCAGCAGCCAAACGACAGCCTACGAGCAGTACTTC.

The chain is built from TRBV5-1 and TRBJ2-1; 8 positions match TRBD2. Germline V gene lookup returns CDR1 SGHRS and CDR2 YFSETQ. CDR3 length equals 15 residues. V trimming: 5 bases; J trimming: 6 bases; junction bases outside the gene matches: 10. CDR3 region: CASRAREGQGNEQFF. DNA of the CDR3: TGCGCCAGCAGAGCACGGGAGGGCCAGGGCAATGAGCAGTTCTTC.

J is TRBJ1-4 and V is TRBV4-2; the D is unclear. The V gene's germline CDR1 is LGHNA and CDR2 YNFKEQ. Trimming took 0 bases from V and 7 from J, leaving 15 bases between them. The CDR3 contains 16 residues. The CDR3 region is CASSQEVTAPGEKLFF. In nucleotides, the CDR3 is TGTGCCAGCAGCCAAGAAGTAACTGCACCGGGTGAAAAACTGTTTTTT.